This TCR beta chain was documented in a study of beta chain features in type 1 diabetes. Turning to the study itself: Patients looked much like healthy donors when it came to age, gender and cell yields. Broader study findings: TCRB CDR3s from Type 1 diabetes patients were moderately but significantly shorter in all four CD4+ subsets.

The CDR3 has 16 amino acids. Germline loops: CDR1 SGHTA, CDR2 FQGNSA. V lost 0 bases to trimming and J lost 2 bases, with 10 bases between them. This clone appeared a few times. Antigen: not known. As every portion of the isolated RNA was reverse transcribed, the sequencing read expressed TCRB transcripts. Sequencing was performed with immunoSEQ multiplex PCR; in TCRdb, only in-frame clones are kept and a portion is missing. The sample lists around 600,000 clones; about an eighth were seen once. The sequenced sample was naive CD4+ T cells from blood. This receptor was taken from a man under 40 with type 1 diabetes. This chain links TRBV7-2 with TRBJ2-2; tentative D call: TRBD1 (6 bases). This CDR3 reads CASSLAPQGNTGELFF. The CDR3 DNA sequence: TGTGCCAGCAGCTTAGCTCCACAGGGAAACACCGGGGAGCTGTTTTTT.